One sample yielded the 6 T cell receptor beta chains listed below, sequenced in a study of T cells in Graves' hyperthyroidism and ophthalmopathy. From RNA transcripts, TCR beta CDR3 regions were amplified. The TCR CDR3 first-round RT-PCR relied on the HTBI primer set. One entry per CDR3 protein results from TCRdb running MiXCR on the multiplex PCR reads. The data show around 600,000 distinct CDR3 sequences, about a sixth seen once. The material sequenced was blood. These receptors were taken from a woman between 40 and 55 years old with Graves' ophthalmopathy.

This clonotype was seen a handful of times. This chain uses TRBV2 with TRBJ2-1, with D possibly being TRBD1 (6 bases). This CDR3 has 13 residues. The germline V gene has CDR1 SNHLY and CDR2 FYNNEI. V was pared by 7 bases and J by 2 bases, with 9 bases between. The DNA for the CDR3 is TGTGCCAGCATGAGGGGGACCTACAATGAGCAGTTCTTC. This encodes CASMRGTYNEQFF.

In this sample, this clonotype turned up many times. CDR3: CASSPAAGETYEQYF. CDR3 DNA: TGTGCCAGCAGCCCAGCAGCGGGAGAGACCTACGAGCAGTACTTC. The chain recombines TRBV3-1 with TRBJ2-7; 8 bases align to TRBD2. Per the germline V gene, CDR1 is LGHDT and CDR2 is YNNKEL (reference sequence). J lost 2 bases, V lost 4 bases, and 7 bases had no gene match. The CDR3 length is 15 residues.

V gene TRBV6-2 or TRBV6-3 combines with J gene TRBJ1-4; maybe TRBD1 (5 bases). Looked up from germline, CDR1 is MNHEY and CDR2 is SVGEGT. V was cut by 2 bases and J by 7 bases, with 11 bases left in between. The CDR3 is 14 residues long. CDR3 region: CASSYRQRLEKLFF. CDR3 DNA: TGTGCCAGCAGTTACCGACAGAGGCTTGAAAAACTGTTTTTT.

This clonotype was seen many times. The V gene is TRBV20-1, the J gene TRBJ1-1, with D unresolved. Germline V gene sequence: CDR1 DFQATT, CDR2 SNEGSKA (reference sequence). The CDR3 runs 14 residues. The V and J ends lost 0 bases and 1 base respectively, with 9 bases between them. DNA of the CDR3: TGCAGTGCTAGAGATCGGGTGAGGAACACTGAAGCTTTCTTT. Protein product: CSARDRVRNTEAFF.

The chain has TRBV15 and TRBJ2-4; the D is unclear. V dropped 0 bases and J dropped 1 base, with 10 bases sitting between them. Germline V CDR1 and CDR2: LNHNV, YYDKDF (reference sequence). This CDR3 is 16 amino acids long. CDR3 protein: CATSRDSLAAKNIQYF. The CDR3 DNA is TGTGCCACCAGCAGAGACTCCCTCGCGGCCAAAAACATTCAGTACTTC.

V and J are TRBV11-1 and TRBJ2-1; no clear D. Germline V gene sequence: CDR1 SGHAT, CDR2 FQDESV (reference sequence). The CDR3 extends over 17 amino acids. Trimming stripped 0 bases from V and 0 bases from J, with 12 bases between. CDR3 protein: CASSLAPALGSYNEQFF. As DNA, the CDR3 is TGTGCCAGCAGCTTAGCGCCGGCTTTAGGCTCCTACAATGAGCAGTTCTTC.